This is a list of T cell receptor beta chains from one sample in a study of blood T cells in healthy people across ages. In TCRdb, the 5' RACE reads were re-called with MiXCR into one record per CDR3 protein. Seen here are about 640,000 distinct CDR3 sequences, approximately 30% observed once, and the top ten hold about a sixth. The material sequenced was blood. These receptors came from a woman of 80 years or more in good health. Each CDR3 is given with its conserved first and last residue. D genes are given only for firm matches. Clone sizes are given selectively: once, few, many, or a class where the clone is expanded.

len: 15; j_gene: TRBJ2-3; abundance: NA; d_gene: TRBD1; v_gene: TRBV6-2/TRBV6-3; CDR3nt: TGTGCCAGCAGTGACGACAGGGTTAGCACAGATACGCAGTATTTT; CDR3aa: CASSDDRVSTDTQYF
len: 14; j_gene: TRBJ1-6; abundance: few; d_gene: NA; v_gene: TRBV28; CDR3nt: TGTGCCAGCAGCGCCGCTCTAAGGAATTCACCCCTCCACTTT; CDR3aa: CASSAALRNSPLHF
len: 14; j_gene: TRBJ2-3; abundance: NA; d_gene: NA; v_gene: TRBV15; CDR3nt: TGTGCCACCAGCGCCGACCGAGTCACAGATACGCAGTATTTT; CDR3aa: CATSADRVTDTQYF
len: 16; j_gene: TRBJ2-3; abundance: many; d_gene: NA; v_gene: TRBV12-3/TRBV12-4; CDR3nt: TGTGCCAGCAGTTTCTCGGGCAGGGCTTTAACAGATACGCAGTATTTT; CDR3aa: CASSFSGRALTDTQYF
len: 14; j_gene: TRBJ2-3; abundance: many; d_gene: NA; v_gene: TRBV20-1; CDR3nt: TGCAGTGCTAGTCTAACTGCCTCGGGCCATACGCAGTATTTT; CDR3aa: CSASLTASGHTQYF
len: 14; j_gene: TRBJ2-4; abundance: many; d_gene: TRBD2; v_gene: TRBV20-1; CDR3nt: TGCAGTGCTAGTGCACCGGGACTAGCTTCGGAGCAGTACTTC; CDR3aa: CSASAPGLASEQYF
len: 12; j_gene: TRBJ2-1; abundance: many; d_gene: NA; v_gene: TRBV29-1; CDR3nt: TGCAGCGTTGAAGGACAGGGAGGGTGGCAGTTCTTC; CDR3aa: CSVEGQGGWQFF
len: 14; j_gene: TRBJ1-2; abundance: NA; d_gene: NA; v_gene: TRBV9; CDR3nt: TGTGCCAGCAGCGTAGATACAGTCCCCGATAGCTACACCTTC; CDR3aa: CASSVDTVPDSYTF
len: 12; j_gene: TRBJ2-5; abundance: many; d_gene: TRBD2; v_gene: TRBV20-1; CDR3nt: TGCAGTGCAGGGACTAGCTTAGAGACCCAGTACTTC; CDR3aa: CSAGTSLETQYF
len: 15; j_gene: TRBJ1-2; abundance: many; d_gene: TRBD1; v_gene: TRBV6-1; CDR3nt: TGTGCCAGCAGTGTTCGACAGGGTGGGAACTATGGCTACACCTTC; CDR3aa: CASSVRQGGNYGYTF
len: 20; j_gene: TRBJ2-3; abundance: many; d_gene: TRBD2; v_gene: TRBV10-3; CDR3nt: TGTGCCACCCAGGGGACACCCAGACTAGCAGCGGGGGGGCCGTCAGATACGCAGTATTTT; CDR3aa: CATQGTPRLAAGGPSDTQYF
len: 12; j_gene: TRBJ2-5; abundance: many; d_gene: TRBD1; v_gene: TRBV30; CDR3nt: TGTGCCTGGAGGCAGGACAGGGGGACCCAGTACTTC; CDR3aa: CAWRQDRGTQYF
len: 14; j_gene: TRBJ1-5; abundance: few; d_gene: NA; v_gene: TRBV28; CDR3nt: TGTGCCAGCAGTTTAATCAGGGTGGAACAGCCCCAGCATTTT; CDR3aa: CASSLIRVEQPQHF
len: 13; j_gene: TRBJ1-2; abundance: many; d_gene: NA; v_gene: TRBV29-1; CDR3nt: TGCAGCGTTGGTACGGAGGGCGTCTCTGGCTACACCTTC; CDR3aa: CSVGTEGVSGYTF
len: 15; j_gene: TRBJ2-5; abundance: many; d_gene: NA; v_gene: TRBV7-3; CDR3nt: TGTGCCAGCAGCTTAAAGGTTGACAGGCGGGAGACCCAGTACTTC; CDR3aa: CASSLKVDRRETQYF
len: 13; j_gene: TRBJ2-5; abundance: many; d_gene: NA; v_gene: TRBV7-3; CDR3nt: TGTGTCAGCAGCTTAGGGGCCATTGAGACCCAGTACTTC; CDR3aa: CVSSLGAIETQYF
len: 15; j_gene: TRBJ2-1; abundance: many; d_gene: NA; v_gene: TRBV3-1; CDR3nt: TGTGCCAGCCACCAGGGACCCGTATCTGAAAATGAGCAGTTCTTC; CDR3aa: CASHQGPVSENEQFF
len: 13; j_gene: TRBJ2-7; abundance: many; d_gene: NA; v_gene: TRBV6-2/TRBV6-3; CDR3nt: TGTGCCAGCAGCAGAAGCGGGTCCTACGAGCAGTACTTC; CDR3aa: CASSRSGSYEQYF
len: 15; j_gene: TRBJ1-5; abundance: few; d_gene: TRBD1; v_gene: TRBV3-1; CDR3nt: TGTGCCAGCAGCCAAGGACAGGGAGGAGGTCAGCCCCAGCATTTT; CDR3aa: CASSQGQGGGQPQHF
len: 15; j_gene: TRBJ2-7; abundance: many; d_gene: NA; v_gene: TRBV5-1; CDR3nt: TGCGCCAGCAGCTCCTCATGGGGAGACGGCTACGAGCAGTACTTC; CDR3aa: CASSSSWGDGYEQYF
len: 14; j_gene: TRBJ1-2; abundance: many; d_gene: NA; v_gene: TRBV6-6; CDR3nt: TGTGCCAGCAGTCTCGACGGAACATCTTTAGGCTACACCTTC; CDR3aa: CASSLDGTSLGYTF
len: 16; j_gene: TRBJ2-2; abundance: once; d_gene: NA; v_gene: TRBV29-1; CDR3nt: TGCAGCGCTTCTTCTCCCGGGACGGCGAACACCGGGGAGCTGTTTTTT; CDR3aa: CSASSPGTANTGELFF
len: 15; j_gene: TRBJ2-3; abundance: NA; d_gene: TRBD1; v_gene: TRBV5-1; CDR3nt: TGCGCCAGCAGACGGGGACAGGCGCGCACAGATACGCAGTATTTT; CDR3aa: CASRRGQARTDTQYF
len: 16; j_gene: TRBJ1-1; abundance: many; d_gene: NA; v_gene: TRBV7-2; CDR3nt: TGTGCCAGCAGCTTACAGGGCGGGCTAGCGAACACTGAAGCTTTCTTT; CDR3aa: CASSLQGGLANTEAFF
len: 16; j_gene: TRBJ1-1; abundance: many; d_gene: NA; v_gene: TRBV5-1; CDR3nt: TGCGCCAGCAGCTTCGCATTTGCGGGCGCGAACACTGAAGCTTTCTTT; CDR3aa: CASSFAFAGANTEAFF
len: 16; j_gene: TRBJ1-2; abundance: many; d_gene: TRBD1; v_gene: TRBV5-1; CDR3nt: TGCGCCAGCAGTTCGGGACAGGAACGTCGGTTTTATGGCTACACCTTC; CDR3aa: CASSSGQERRFYGYTF
len: 14; j_gene: TRBJ2-7; abundance: NA; d_gene: NA; v_gene: TRBV6-5; CDR3nt: TGTGCCAGCAGCCCGGGACGGAGATCCTACGAGCAGTACTTC; CDR3aa: CASSPGRRSYEQYF
len: 16; j_gene: TRBJ2-3; abundance: many; d_gene: TRBD1; v_gene: TRBV6-5; CDR3nt: TGTGCCAGCAGTTACTCCCCAGGGGGCGCGGTAGATACGCAGTATTTT; CDR3aa: CASSYSPGGAVDTQYF